A selection of T cell receptor beta chains follows, all from one sample in a study of T cells in Graves' hyperthyroidism and ophthalmopathy. TCRdb used MiXCR to reprocess the multiplex PCR reads, holding one entry per CDR3 protein. This table holds under 400,000 distinct CDR3 sequences, around 20% found once. Specimen: blood. All receptors come from a woman aged 45 to 65 with Graves' hyperthyroidism. The CDR3 runs from the conserved cysteine through the conserved F or W. D genes are given only for firm matches. The size of a clone is reported for some rows only, either as once, few or many, or as a class for expanded clones.

TRBV18	TRBJ2-1	NA	NA	TGTGCCAGCTCACCGAGTGGGGACCTGTACAATGAGCAGTTCTTC	CASSPSGDLYNEQFF
TRBV19	TRBJ1-3	NA	NA	TGTGCCAGTACCGGGGCCCACTCTGGAAACACCATATATTTT	CASTGAHSGNTIYF
TRBV7-9	TRBJ1-1	NA	many	TGTGCCAGCAGCTTAGCGGCGGTTGAAGCTTTCTTT	CASSLAAVEAFF
TRBV10-1	TRBJ1-1	TRBD1	NA	TGCGCCAGCACCCGGGACAGCAACACTGAAGCTTTCTTT	CASTRDSNTEAFF
TRBV27	TRBJ1-5	NA	NA	TGTGCCAGCAGTTTGAACGGATCTAATCAGCCCCAGCATTTT	CASSLNGSNQPQHF
TRBV4-1	TRBJ1-3	NA	NA	TGCGCCAGCAGCCAAGTCGGAGGTGGAAACACCATATATTTT	CASSQVGGGNTIYF
TRBV4-1	TRBJ2-7	NA	NA	TGCGCCAGCAGGCAGATCGCGCAGGGCCAGCTTTACGAGCAGTACTTC	CASRQIAQGQLYEQYF
TRBV25-1	TRBJ2-2	TRBD1	many	TGTGCCAGCAGTCAAATACAGGGGGCCCAACTTCAGAACGGGGAGCTGTTTTTT	CASSQIQGAQLQNGELFF
TRBV28	TRBJ1-3	TRBD1	many	TGTGCCAGCAGCGGAAGGATGGGACAGGGGTTGTCTGGAAACACCATATATTTT	CASSGRMGQGLSGNTIYF
TRBV7-9	TRBJ1-1	NA	many	TGTGCCAGCAGCTTAGCGACGAACACTGAAGCTTTCTTT	CASSLATNTEAFF
TRBV20-1	TRBJ1-5	NA	few	TGCAGTGCTAGCGCCAGCGACAATCAGCCCCAGCATTTT	CSASASDNQPQHF
TRBV20-1	TRBJ1-2	NA	many	TGCAGTGCCCGACCCGCTGGGCAACCCTCAGTGGGCTACACCTTC	CSARPAGQPSVGYTF
TRBV9	TRBJ1-1	NA	many	TGTGCCAGCAGCGTAGCTCCGGAGGACACTGAAGCTTTCTTT	CASSVAPEDTEAFF
TRBV6-1	TRBJ2-3	NA	many	TGTGCCAGCAGTGAAAGGAGTGCTAGCACAGATACGCAGTATTTT	CASSERSASTDTQYF
TRBV28	TRBJ2-7	TRBD2	many	TGTGCCAGCAGACCAGAGGGACTAGCGGGAGGCTACGAGCAGTACTTC	CASRPEGLAGGYEQYF
TRBV5-1	TRBJ2-4	TRBD1	NA	TGCGCCAGCAGCTTGGACAGGGGGAGGATGGACATTCAGTACTTC	CASSLDRGRMDIQYF
TRBV28	TRBJ1-1	NA	many	TGTGCCAGCAGTTTTGCAGGGTCAAGGGCTGAAGCTTTCTTT	CASSFAGSRAEAFF
TRBV9	TRBJ2-7	TRBD2	NA	TGTGCCAGCAGCGTAGGCGGGAGGAGCTCCTACGAGCAGTACTTC	CASSVGGRSSYEQYF
TRBV5-6	TRBJ2-2	TRBD2	few	TGTGCCAGCAGCTTGGAAGGACTAGGGCCGAACACCGGGGAGCTGTTTTTT	CASSLEGLGPNTGELFF
TRBV20-1	TRBJ1-1	NA	many	TGCAGTGCTAGGGACGGGACGGGAGGGAGAACTGAAGCTTTCTTT	CSARDGTGGRTEAFF
TRBV6-2/TRBV6-3	TRBJ2-1	NA	few	TGTGCCAGCACCCCCTGGGCCTACAATGAGCAGTTCTTC	CASTPWAYNEQFF
TRBV7-8	TRBJ2-2	NA	NA	TGTGCCAGCAGCCCCGCCCCCCACGGGAACACCGGGGAGCTGTTTTTT	CASSPAPHGNTGELFF
TRBV2	TRBJ2-1	TRBD1	NA	TGTGCCAGCAGTCGGACAGGGGAAAACACCGGGGGCGATGAGCAGTTCTTC	CASSRTGENTGGDEQFF
TRBV12-3/TRBV12-4	TRBJ1-1	NA	NA	TGTGCCAGCACCCGATCACATAGGAACACTGAAGCTTTCTTT	CASTRSHRNTEAFF
TRBV27	TRBJ1-2	TRBD1	many	TGTGCCAGCCGCCGACAGGGGGGTTCCGATGGCTACACCTTC	CASRRQGGSDGYTF
TRBV15	TRBJ1-1	NA	many	TGTGCCACCAGCAGGACATTGAACACTGAAGCTTTCTTT	CATSRTLNTEAFF
TRBV7-3	TRBJ2-1	TRBD1	many	TGTGCCAGCAGCGCCAGGGGGCAGGATGAGCAGTTCTTC	CASSARGQDEQFF
TRBV25-1	TRBJ2-1	NA	NA	TGTGCCAGCAGTGAAAGGGACGCCTTTGGGCAGTTCTTC	CASSERDAFGQFF
TRBV14	TRBJ1-6	NA	NA	TGTGCCAGCAGCCAAGAGAGGCAGTCACCCCTCCACTTT	CASSQERQSPLHF
TRBV15	TRBJ1-2	NA	NA	TGTGCCACCAGCCCCATGGGGTCTGGCGGCTACACCTTC	CATSPMGSGGYTF
TRBV4-2	TRBJ1-2	TRBD1	NA	TGTACCAGCAGCCAAGAGTCCCGGGACAGGGGCTATGGCTACACCTTC	CTSSQESRDRGYGYTF
TRBV3-1	TRBJ2-1	NA	many	TGTGCCAGCAGCCAAGAACCCCCCAGGGAGCAGTTCTTC	CASSQEPPREQFF
TRBV14	TRBJ1-1	NA	NA	TGTGCCAGCAGCCAAGCCCGGACAGCAAACACTGAAGCTTTCTTT	CASSQARTANTEAFF
TRBV28	TRBJ1-2	TRBD1	NA	TGTGCCAGCAGGGGACAGGGTGTCAGTCGTTACACCTTC	CASRGQGVSRYTF
TRBV7-2	TRBJ1-3	TRBD1	few	TGTGCCAGCAGCTTAGAGGACAGGCCTGGAAACACCATATATTTT	CASSLEDRPGNTIYF
TRBV10-2	TRBJ1-5	TRBD1	once	TGCGCCAGCAGCTTAACAAGACAGGGTGACGGTCAGCCCCAGCATTTT	CASSLTRQGDGQPQHF
TRBV6-1	TRBJ2-5	NA	many	TGTGCCAGCAGTGAAGCCCTTGGGCGAGAGACCCAGTACTTC	CASSEALGRETQYF
TRBV15	TRBJ2-7	TRBD2	many	TGTGCCACCAGCATCGGCGGGAGCGCCTACGAGCAGTACTTC	CATSIGGSAYEQYF
TRBV7-8	TRBJ2-2	NA	few	TGTGCCAGCAGCCCAAGGGGGGGCGGGGAGCTGTTTTTT	CASSPRGGGELFF
TRBV3-1	TRBJ2-3	NA	many	TGTGCCAGCAGCCAAGCGCAGCGGTCTAGCACAGATACGCAGTATTTT	CASSQAQRSSTDTQYF
TRBV30	TRBJ2-7	NA	many	TGTGCCTGGAGTGTTCAGGGGACCTACGAGCAGTACTTC	CAWSVQGTYEQYF
TRBV3-1	TRBJ1-2	NA	many	TGTGCCAGCGCCCAGGGAAATGGCTACACCTTC	CASAQGNGYTF
TRBV2	TRBJ1-5	NA	once	TGTGCCAGCAGTGAATCTCTTGGAAATCAGCCCCAGCATTTT	CASSESLGNQPQHF
TRBV6-5	TRBJ2-4	NA	NA	TGTGCCAGCAGTTACTCGAGATGGGGGACGAACATTCAGTACTTC	CASSYSRWGTNIQYF
TRBV11-3	TRBJ2-1	NA	many	TGTGCCAGCAGCTTAGGGGGGCCGAGTAGTTACAATGAGCAGTTCTTC	CASSLGGPSSYNEQFF
TRBV20-1	TRBJ2-1	NA	NA	TGCAGTGCTAGGGCCCAGGGGAGGGGCTACAATGAGCAGTTCTTC	CSARAQGRGYNEQFF
TRBV12-3/TRBV12-4	TRBJ2-5	TRBD2	many	TGTGCCAGCAGTTTAAGGGCGGGAGGGAGAGAGACCCAGTACTTC	CASSLRAGGRETQYF
TRBV11-2	TRBJ2-1	NA	many	TGTGCCAGCAGCTTAGAGGGCAGGGGAGGCAATGAGCAGTTCTTC	CASSLEGRGGNEQFF
TRBV6-5	TRBJ1-6	NA	NA	TGTGCCAGCAGTTTACTCGGACTAACAGGAAGCTCATATAATTCACCCCTCCACTTT	CASSLLGLTGSSYNSPLHF